One and the same sample provided the 14 T cell receptor beta chains below, sequenced in a study of shared clonotypes between healthy human individuals. Measured with immunoSEQ multiplex PCR; TCRdb has only the in-frame clones, and not every one. The sample lists about 360,000 clones; 70% to 75% were seen once. Specimen: memory CD4+ T cells sorted from blood. Subset in this sample: CD45RA-negative fraction. The receptor source for this set is a man aged 25-45 years in good health.

The CDR3 coding sequence is TGTGCCAGCAGCCCGATTGAGAGGAACACTGAAGCTTTCTTT. Translating it yields CASSPIERNTEAFF. V gene TRBV27 combines with J gene TRBJ1-1; D remains ambiguous. The V and J ends lost 6 bases and 1 base respectively, with 12 bases between them. In germline, CDR1 is MNHEY, CDR2 SMNVEV (reference sequence). This CDR3 is built from 14 residues.

This chain links TRBV5-1 with TRBJ2-3; D gene ambiguous. With 0 bases removed from V and 6 bases from J, the gap between germline ends came to 11 bases. This CDR3 has 14 amino acids. Germline CDR1 reads SGHRS; CDR2 reads YFSETQ. The CDR3 protein is CASSLDTVWDTQYF. The DNA for the CDR3 is TGCGCCAGCAGCTTGGATACGGTCTGGGATACGCAGTATTTT.

This clone was seen only a few times. CDR3 sequence (DNA): TGTGCCAGCAGCCAAACTAGCGGGAGAGCAGATACGCAGTATTTT. Its translation is CASSQTSGRADTQYF. The rearrangement links TRBV5-4 to TRBJ2-3; 11 nucleotides match TRBD2. The CDR3 has 15 residues. The ends lost 4 bases at V and 4 bases at J; junction bases unmatched: 5. Looked up from germline, CDR1 is SGHNT and CDR2 is YYREEE (reference sequence).

The chain recombines TRBV5-4 with TRBJ2-2, with D tentatively TRBD1 (7 bases). The germline CDR1 and CDR2 sequences are SGHNT and YYREEE (reference sequence). V lost 1 base to trimming and J lost 7 bases, with 14 bases between them. The CDR3 is 15 residues long. CDR3 sequence reads: CASSLLGQEGGELFF. The CDR3 nucleotides are TGTGCCAGCAGCTTGTTAGGACAGGAGGGCGGGGAGCTGTTTTTT.

The chain combines TRBV19 with TRBJ2-7; D call uncertain. The germline V gene has CDR1 LNHDA and CDR2 SQIVND (reference sequence). This CDR3 has 15 amino acids. V was cut by 4 bases and J by 0 bases, with 13 bases left in between. CDR3 residues: CASSNPGGSSYEQYF. The CDR3 DNA reads as TGTGCCAGTAGTAACCCTGGCGGCAGCTCCTACGAGCAGTACTTC. The variable domain in full, with the rest retrieved from reference TRBV19 and TRBJ2-7, is DGGITQSPKYLFRKEGQNVTLSCEQNLNHDAMYWYRQDPGQGLRLIYYSQIVNDFQKGDIAEGYSVSREKKESFPLTVTSAQKNPTAFYLCASSNPGGSSYEQYFGPGTRLTVT.

V and J are TRBV30 and TRBJ1-3, with a possible D match to TRBD1 (5 bases). Trimming took off 0 bases at V and 0 bases at J, with 12 bases between the two ends. Germline loops: CDR1 GTSNPN, CDR2 SVGIG (reference sequence). CDR3 size: 16 residues. The chain's CDR3 is CAWSVGWGNSGNTIYF. In DNA, the CDR3 is TGTGCCTGGAGTGTAGGGTGGGGCAACTCTGGAAACACCATATATTTT.

The sample holds one count of this clone. The chain combines TRBV10-1 with TRBJ2-2; the match to TRBD1 covers 7 bases. Per the germline V gene, CDR1 is WNHNN and CDR2 is SYGVQD (reference sequence). The CDR3 is 15 amino acids. The V gene end was trimmed by 3 bases and the J gene end by 6 bases; junction bases not matched to a gene: 7. CDR3 sequence reads: CASSDADRVSGELFF. The DNA of the CDR3 is TGCGCCAGCAGTGATGCCGACAGGGTATCCGGGGAGCTGTTTTTT.

The table lists this clone with a few counts. The rearrangement uses TRBV5-1 and TRBJ2-7; a weak D match, TRBD1 (6 bases). Germline values: CDR1 SGHRS, CDR2 YFSETQ. The CDR3 runs 12 residues. The germline V and J ends were trimmed by 3 bases and 7 bases, with 11 bases remaining between them. CDR3 residues: CASSSQGLEQYF. The CDR3, as DNA: TGCGCCAGCAGCTCACAGGGTTTAGAGCAGTACTTC.

The CDR3 sequence is CASSLTGPNEKLFF. CDR3 coding DNA: TGCGCCAGCAGCTTGACAGGGCCTAATGAAAAACTGTTTTTT. V and J are TRBV5-1 and TRBJ1-4; maybe TRBD1 (6 bases). V was pared by 1 base and J by 3 bases, with 7 bases between. This CDR3 region has 14 residues. CDR1 and CDR2 (germline): SGHRS, YFSETQ.

This chain connects TRBV11-2 to TRBJ2-7, with 11 bases that match TRBD2. Germline values: CDR1 SGHAT, CDR2 FQNNGV. V shed 5 bases and J 6 bases; nucleotides not matched to a gene: 15. CDR3 length: 17 amino acids. The CDR3 spells CASSPDLAGGLRVEQYF. In DNA form, the CDR3 reads TGTGCCAGCAGCCCAGACCTAGCGGGAGGTCTCCGGGTCGAGCAGTACTTC. Combining the CDR3 with reference TRBV11-2 and TRBJ2-7 gives the whole variable domain EAGVAQSPRYKIIEKRQSVAFWCNPISGHATLYWYQQILGQGPKLLIQFQNNGVVDDSQLPKDRFSAERLKGVDSTLKIQPAKLEDSAVYLCASSPDLAGGLRVEQYFGPGTRLTVT.

The V and J genes are TRBV28 and TRBJ1-2; 10 positions agree with TRBD1. CDR3 length equals 14 residues. Trimming removed 2 bases from V and 5 bases from J; junction bases left unmatched: 2. CDR1 is MDHEN, CDR2 SYDVKM, per germline. The CDR3, as DNA: TGTGCCAGCAGTTTAATGGGACAGGGGTATGGCTACACCTTC. It encodes CASSLMGQGYGYTF.

The chain couples TRBV2 to TRBJ1-2; D not resolved. Between the trimmed V and J ends, which lost 7 bases and 3 bases, there was a span of 15 bases. The CDR3 is made up of 14 amino acids. The V gene's germline CDR1 is SNHLY and CDR2 FYNNEI. The CDR3 sequence is CASMRRAPDYGYTF. Written as DNA, the CDR3 is TGTGCCAGCATGCGGCGGGCACCAGACTATGGCTACACCTTC. The entire variable domain, with the rest obtained from reference TRBV2 and TRBJ1-2, is as follows: EPEVTQTPSHQVTQMGQEVILRCVPISNHLYFYWYRQILGQKVEFLVSFYNNEISEKSEIFDDQFSVERPDGSNFTLKIRSTKLEDSAMYFCASMRRAPDYGYTFGSGTRLTVV.

The CDR3 sequence: CATNGQGWGGWDYGYTF. DNA for the CDR3: TGTGCCACCAACGGCCAGGGTTGGGGGGGTTGGGACTATGGCTACACCTTC. The chain combines TRBV25-1 with TRBJ1-2; D perhaps matches TRBD1 (5 bases). The CDR3 consists of 17 residues. Trimming removed 10 bases at V and 3 bases at J, with 27 bases between. Looked up from germline, CDR1 is MGHDK and CDR2 is SYGVNS.

The sample holds a few counts of this clone. This sequence joins TRBV13 and TRBJ2-5; 8 bases match TRBD1. V shed 1 base and J 5 bases; nucleotides not matched to a gene: 6. The germline gives CDR1 PRHDT, CDR2 FYEKMQ (reference sequence). The CDR3 extends over 15 amino acids. The CDR3 here is CASSLDQGARETQYF. CDR3 bases: TGTGCCAGCAGCTTAGACCAGGGGGCGCGTGAGACCCAGTACTTC.